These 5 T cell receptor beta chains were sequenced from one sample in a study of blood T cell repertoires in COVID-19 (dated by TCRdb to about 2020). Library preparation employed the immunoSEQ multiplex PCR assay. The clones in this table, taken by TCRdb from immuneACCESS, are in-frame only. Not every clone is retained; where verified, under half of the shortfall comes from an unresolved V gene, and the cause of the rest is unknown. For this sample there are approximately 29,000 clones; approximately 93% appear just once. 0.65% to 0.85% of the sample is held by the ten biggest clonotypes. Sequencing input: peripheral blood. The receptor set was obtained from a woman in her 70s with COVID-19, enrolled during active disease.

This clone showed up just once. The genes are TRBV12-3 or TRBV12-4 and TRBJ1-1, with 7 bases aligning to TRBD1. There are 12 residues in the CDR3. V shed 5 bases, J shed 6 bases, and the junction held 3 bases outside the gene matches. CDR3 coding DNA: TGTGCCAGCAGTCGACAGGGCCCTGAAGCTTTCTTT. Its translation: CASSRQGPEAFF.

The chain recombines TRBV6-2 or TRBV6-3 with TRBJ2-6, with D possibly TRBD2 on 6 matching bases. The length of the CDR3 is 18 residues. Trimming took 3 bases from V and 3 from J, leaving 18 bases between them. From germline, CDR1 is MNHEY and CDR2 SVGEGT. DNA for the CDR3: TGTGCCAGCAGTTATCGGACTAACGGGCTTGGTGGGGCCAACGTCCTGACTTTC. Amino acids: CASSYRTNGLGGANVLTF.

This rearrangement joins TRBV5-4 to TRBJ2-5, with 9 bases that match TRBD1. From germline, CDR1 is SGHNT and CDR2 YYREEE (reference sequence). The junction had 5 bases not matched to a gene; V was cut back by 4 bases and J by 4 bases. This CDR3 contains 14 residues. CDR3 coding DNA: TGTGCCAGCAGCGCGGGACAGGGTCCAGAGACCCAGTACTTC. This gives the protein CASSAGQGPETQYF.

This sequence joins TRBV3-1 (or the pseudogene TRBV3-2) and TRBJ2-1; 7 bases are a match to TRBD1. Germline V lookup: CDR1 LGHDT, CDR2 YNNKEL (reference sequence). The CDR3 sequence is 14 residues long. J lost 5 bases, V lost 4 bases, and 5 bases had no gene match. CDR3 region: CASSPQGVNNEQFF. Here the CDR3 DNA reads TGTGCCAGCAGCCCGCAGGGGGTTAACAATGAGCAGTTCTTC.

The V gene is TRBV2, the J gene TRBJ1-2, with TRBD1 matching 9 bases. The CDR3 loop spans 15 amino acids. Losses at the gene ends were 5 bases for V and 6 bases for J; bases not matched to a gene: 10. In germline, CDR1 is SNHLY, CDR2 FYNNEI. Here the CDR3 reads CASSPRGQGSDGYTF. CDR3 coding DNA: TGTGCCAGCAGTCCGCGGGGACAGGGATCTGATGGCTACACCTTC.